These 14 T cell receptor beta chains were all obtained from the same sample, sequenced in a study of blood T cells in healthy people across ages. Combining a sample-barcoded 5' primer with a J-beta primer mix, a second PCR ran for roughly 7 to 11 cycles. TCRdb recomputed calls from the 5' RACE reads with MiXCR, one row per CDR3 protein. The table lists about 780,000 distinct CDR3 sequences, roughly 46% of them singletons, with 18% in the top ten. Sequenced input: blood. These receptors were taken from a man older than 75 in good health.

The genes are TRBV29-1 and TRBJ2-5; TRBD2 matches 8 bases. The J segment lost 2 bases and the V segment lost 4 bases, leaving 12 bases of the junction unmatched. The CDR3 covers 16 residues. From germline, CDR1 is SQVTM and CDR2 ANQGSEA. CDR3 protein: CSVGGLAGGFQETQYF. The DNA for the CDR3 is TGCAGCGTTGGGGGGTTGGCGGGAGGTTTTCAAGAGACCCAGTACTTC.

V and J are TRBV12-3 or TRBV12-4 and TRBJ2-7; 11 nucleotides agree with TRBD2. J lost 7 bases, V lost 6 bases, and 11 bases had no gene match. The CDR3 totals 15 residues. CDR3: CASSPLAGVGNEQYF. In nucleotides, the CDR3 is TGTGCCAGCAGCCCACTAGCGGGAGTCGGCAATGAGCAGTACTTC.

This clonotype was observed a handful of times. The chain combines TRBV4-2 with TRBJ2-1, with TRBD2 matching over 13 bases. The CDR3 loop spans 17 amino acids. After removal of 4 bases from V and 7 bases from J, the junction contained 10 bases not matched to a gene. Germline V CDR1 and CDR2: LGHNA, YNFKEQ. The CDR3 loop reads CASSPLTSGRKPNEQFF. In DNA, the CDR3 is TGTGCCAGCAGCCCCTTGACTAGCGGGAGGAAACCTAATGAGCAGTTCTTC.

This clonotype was seen just once. The junction and the germline gene differ at one end; a read error may be behind it. V is TRBV28 and J is TRBJ2-4; no clear D gene. The CDR3 length is 12 residues. Per germline, CDR1 MDHEN and CDR2 SYDVKM. The CDR3 loop is CASSSPPLIKYF. The CDR3 DNA follows: TGTGCCAGCAGTTCCCCCCCGCTCATTAAGTACTTC.

The chain combines TRBV29-1 with TRBJ1-2; 9 bases align to TRBD1. This CDR3 contains 14 residues. The V segment lost 2 bases and the J segment 8 bases; nucleotides outside the gene matches: 9. Germline V gives CDR1 SQVTM, CDR2 ANQGSEA. CDR3 in DNA: TGCAGCGTTGAACCGGGACAGGGAATAAGAGGCTACACCTTC. The encoded protein is CSVEPGQGIRGYTF.

The chain carries TRBV4-2 and TRBJ2-2; D is undetermined. Germline CDR1 is LGHNA and CDR2 is YNFKEQ. V lost 1 base to trimming and J lost 5 bases, with 5 bases between them. The CDR3 length is 13 residues. CDR3 sequence (DNA): TGTGCCAGCAGCCAAGTCCGGACCGGGGAGCTGTTTTTT. Translating gives CASSQVRTGELFF.

V gene TRBV25-1 combines with J gene TRBJ2-1; D might be TRBD2 (5 bases). The CDR3 sequence is 15 residues long. V was trimmed by 1 base and J by 3 bases, leaving 10 bases between them. Germline V gene lookup returns CDR1 MGHDK and CDR2 SYGVNS. The CDR3 here is CASSESGSFYNEQFF. The CDR3, as DNA: TGTGCCAGCAGTGAATCGGGGTCCTTCTACAATGAGCAGTTCTTC. The full variable domain, with the rest looked up from reference TRBV25-1 and TRBJ2-1, is EADIYQTPRYLVIGTGKKITLECSQTMGHDKMYWYQQDPGMELHLIHYSYGVNSTEKGDLSSESTVSRIRTEHFPLTLESARPSHTSQYLCASSESGSFYNEQFFGPGTRLTVL.

The V call is TRBV7-2, the J call TRBJ1-5; D not certain. V dropped 1 base and J dropped 3 bases, with 10 bases sitting between them. This CDR3 is built from 15 residues. Per germline, CDR1 SGHTA and CDR2 FQGNSA. The DNA of the CDR3 is TGTGCCAGCAGCTTAGTGTCCGGGAACAATCAGCCCCAGCATTTT. Its translation is CASSLVSGNNQPQHF.

Comment on this clonotype: This CDR3 fails to terminate in the conserved phenylalanine or tryptophan, so it likely reflects a read error. CDR3 sequence reads: CSVPSLSGQGNEQYY. CDR3 coding DNA: TGCAGCGTTCCCTCCCTTTCGGGACAGGGTAACGAGCAGTACTAC. The chain uses TRBV29-1 and TRBJ2-5; 9 bases agree with TRBD1. The better agreement between TRBJ2-7 and the DNA end casts doubt on the J call. The CDR3 is 15 residues long. Germline V gene sequence: CDR1 SQVTM, CDR2 ANQGSEA.

This chain joins TRBV4-1 and TRBJ2-5; TRBD2 matches 7 bases. The DNA end is a closer match to TRBJ2-1, so the J assignment may be wrong. This CDR3 is 15 amino acids long. Germline V gene lookup returns CDR1 MGHRA and CDR2 YSYEKL. The DNA for the CDR3 is TGCGCCAGCAGCCAGGAGACTAGCAGCCAAGAGACCCAGTTCTTC. As protein: CASSQETSSQETQFF.

This clonotype has a single count. The chain combines TRBV7-2 with TRBJ2-3, with D perhaps TRBD1 (6 bases). V shed 5 bases and J shed 1 base, with 13 bases lying between them. Germline V gives CDR1 SGHTA, CDR2 FQGNSA. The CDR3 length is 15 residues. The CDR3 sequence is CASSLQQGRTDTQYF. The CDR3 bases are TGTGCCAGCAGCCTACAACAGGGCCGCACAGATACGCAGTATTTT.

CDR3 DNA sequence: TGTGCCAGCAGTTTAGTGAATAGCGGACAAGAGACCCAGTACTTC. Protein: CASSLVNSGQETQYF. This sequence joins TRBV28 and TRBJ2-4; D may be TRBD2 (6 bases). The J call may be mistaken, given a closer DNA end match to TRBJ2-5. CDR1 and CDR2 (germline): MDHEN, SYDVKM. CDR3 size: 15 residues.

The chain couples TRBV13 to TRBJ2-1; 8 bases fit TRBD1. The J segment lost 10 bases and the V segment lost 5 bases, leaving 13 bases of the junction unmatched. CDR1 and CDR2 from the germline V gene are PRHDT and FYEKMQ (reference sequence). The CDR3 sequence is 15 residues long. In nucleotides, the CDR3 is TGTGCCAGCAGCCAGGGACAGGCCCTGGTCATAGAGCAGTTCTTC. Its protein is CASSQGQALVIEQFF.

This clonotype was counted between two and nine times. The rearrangement joins TRBV7-2 to TRBJ2-7; D unclear. Germline loops: CDR1 SGHTA, CDR2 FQGNSA. This CDR3 spans 15 amino acids. The V and J ends lost 1 base and 4 bases respectively, with 14 bases between them. The CDR3 reads CASSLGGASEYEQYF. The CDR3 DNA reads as TGTGCCAGCAGCTTAGGCGGCGCCTCGGAGTACGAGCAGTACTTC.